The 2 T cell receptor beta chains listed next were all sequenced from one sample in a study of blood T cell repertoires in COVID-19. TCRdb's table, derived via immunoSEQ multiplex PCR, lists solely in-frame clones and lacks some. The sample has fewer than 200,000 clones; more than 70% are singletons. The material sequenced was PBMCs or T cells enriched from blood (not recorded which). These receptors were taken from a woman aged 45-65 years in a cohort exposed to, infected with or recovered from COVID-19 (not recorded which).

Only a few counts were recorded for this clone. The chain uses TRBV7-2 and TRBJ2-2; D is ambiguous. The length of the CDR3 is 15 residues. Trimming removed 3 bases from V and 4 bases from J, with 12 bases in between. In germline, CDR1 is SGHTA, CDR2 FQGNSA. CDR3 residues: CASSLNSLSTGELFF. The DNA of the CDR3 is TGTGCCAGCAGCTTGAATTCCCTCAGCACCGGGGAGCTGTTTTTT.

This chain connects TRBV18 to TRBJ2-4, with a possible D match to TRBD1 (6 bases). The CDR3 is 14 residues long. In germline, CDR1 is KGHSH, CDR2 LQKENI. Trimming removed 2 bases at V and 8 bases at J, with 13 bases between. CDR3 sequence (DNA): TGTGCCAGCTCACCAACAGGGCCTTTGGACATTCAGTACTTC. This sequence encodes CASSPTGPLDIQYF. Full variable domain (missing parts from reference TRBV18 and TRBJ2-4): NAGVMQNPRHLVRRRGQEARLRCSPMKGHSHVYWYRQLPEEGLKFMVYLQKENIIDESGMPKERFSAEFPKEGPSILRIQQVVRGDSAAYFCASSPTGPLDIQYFGAGTRLSVL.